This T cell receptor beta chain was captured by sequencing in a study of blood T cells in healthy people across ages. Study-wide results and limits: Calculation of diversity from one million T cells yielded estimates considered to be underestimates.

Regarding this clonotype: The target antigen is unknown.

The second PCR ran roughly 6 to 11 cycles with a sample-barcoded 5' primer and J-beta primers. The authors tagged each cDNA molecule using a template-switch adaptor with 12 random nucleotides. Paired-end reads containing CDR3 totaled no fewer than 3 million for each sample. In TCRdb, the 5' RACE reads were re-called with MiXCR into one record per CDR3 protein. This sample has roughly 1.4 million distinct CDR3 sequences; around 55% occur once, and the top ten carry under 8.5%. This CDR3 is built from 14 residues. Trimming left V 2 bases short and J 4 bases short, with 12 bases between. Germline CDR1 reads SQVTM; CDR2 reads ANQGSEA.

The sample taken for sequencing was blood. The chain employs TRBV29-1 and TRBJ2-1; no clear D gene. The TCR comes from a man aged 18 to 29 in good health. This CDR3 is CSVELLPEYNEQFF. CDR3 in DNA: TGCAGCGTTGAACTGCTCCCCGAGTACAATGAGCAGTTCTTC.